The 21 T cell receptor beta chains given below trace back to one sample, sequenced in a study of blood T cell repertoires in COVID-19. The assay was immunoSEQ multiplex PCR, and TCRdb's table has in-frame clones only and misses some. The sample has over 200,000 clones; approximately 86% are singletons. The sample comprised PBMCs or T cells enriched from blood (not recorded which). These receptors originate from a woman in her twenties or thirties who had been exposed to COVID-19.

The chain is built from TRBV14 and TRBJ2-2, with D tentatively TRBD1 (5 bases). The CDR3 extends over 15 amino acids. Trimming took off 1 base at V and 6 bases at J, with 12 bases between the two ends. In germline, CDR1 is SGHDN, CDR2 FVKESK. CDR3 nucleotide sequence: TGTGCCAGCAGCCAAGTCGCAGGGTCGGCCGGGGAGCTGTTTTTT. Translating gives CASSQVAGSAGELFF.

In its sample, this clone was seen once. The chain joins TRBV6-1 to TRBJ2-3; the match to TRBD1 covers 8 bases. Germline V gene sequence: CDR1 MNHNS, CDR2 SASEGT. Unmatched junction bases numbered 10, after V lost 0 bases and J lost 2 bases. The CDR3 is made up of 18 amino acids. The DNA for the CDR3 is TGTGCCAGCAGTGAAGCGGGTGGGACAGGCATTGTCACAGATACGCAGTATTTT. Its translation is CASSEAGGTGIVTDTQYF.

This clone is a singleton in its sample. CDR3 sequence reads: CASSQDRPGGNSPLHF. CDR3 DNA sequence: TGTGCCAGCAGCCAAGATCGGCCGGGAGGGAATTCACCCCTCCACTTT. The chain combines TRBV14 with TRBJ1-6; unclear D gene. The CDR3 runs 16 residues. Germline V CDR1 and CDR2: SGHDN, FVKESK. The V end was cut by 0 bases, the J end by 7 bases, with 13 bases between.

The V gene is TRBV5-1, the J gene TRBJ2-2, with no clear D. The CDR3 runs to 15 residues. Germline V gives CDR1 SGHRS, CDR2 YFSETQ. With 0 bases removed from V and 2 bases from J, the gap between germline ends came to 8 bases. CDR3 nucleotide sequence: TGCGCCAGCAGCTTGGACCTAAGAAACACCGGGGAGCTGTTTTTT. This codes for CASSLDLRNTGELFF.

The V and J genes are TRBV3-1 (or the pseudogene TRBV3-2) and TRBJ2-7; D might be TRBD1 (5 bases). V dropped 2 bases and J dropped 0 bases, with 5 bases sitting between them. The CDR3 is 13 amino acids. Per the germline V gene, CDR1 is LGHDT and CDR2 is YNNKEL (reference sequence). CDR3 region: CASSQQGSYEQYF. The CDR3 DNA reads as TGTGCCAGCAGCCAACAGGGCTCCTACGAGCAGTACTTC.

V and J are TRBV13 and TRBJ1-3; D is possibly TRBD1 (5 bases). Germline V gene data show CDR1 as PRHDT and CDR2 as FYEKMQ (reference sequence). This CDR3 spans 17 amino acids. V gave up 5 bases and J gave up 0 bases, with 17 bases separating them. In DNA form, the CDR3 reads TGTGCCAGCAGCCGAGGAAGGGGTCCGTTCTCTGGAAACACCATATATTTT. As protein: CASSRGRGPFSGNTIYF.

The chain employs TRBV5-1 and TRBJ1-2, with 9 bases fitting TRBD1. CDR1 and CDR2 (germline): SGHRS, YFSETQ. J was trimmed by 3 bases and V by 3 bases; bases with no gene match: 3. The CDR3 loop spans 14 amino acids. The CDR3 DNA reads TGCGCCAGCAGCTGGGACAGGGAGGACTATGGCTACACCTTC. Protein: CASSWDREDYGYTF.

The chain joins TRBV24-1 to TRBJ2-1, with D uncertain. V lost 5 bases and J lost 1, with 11 bases in between. Germline loops: CDR1 KGHDR, CDR2 SFDVKD. The CDR3 runs to 15 residues. CDR3 nucleotide sequence: TGTGCCACCAGTGCCCCAGCAGGATCCTACAATGAGCAGTTCTTC. Translating it yields CATSAPAGSYNEQFF.

The chain carries TRBV9 and TRBJ1-3; D uncertain. CDR3 length equals 15 residues. V was pared by 0 bases and J by 4 bases, with 11 bases between. Germline CDR1 SGDLS, CDR2 YYNGEE. In nucleotides, the CDR3 is TGTGCCAGCAGCGTAGGTCAGTCGACAGGAAACACCATATATTTT. Translation gives CASSVGQSTGNTIYF.

The chain recombines TRBV30 with TRBJ2-7, with D perhaps TRBD1 (6 bases). V was pared by 8 bases and J by 2 bases, with 16 bases between. The germline V gene encodes CDR1 GTSNPN and CDR2 SVGIG (reference sequence). The CDR3 is 13 amino acids. CDR3 sequence: CAANDRITYEQYF. CDR3 nucleotide sequence: TGTGCCGCGAATGACAGGATAACCTACGAGCAGTACTTC.

This chain connects TRBV5-1 to TRBJ2-1, with TRBD2 matching over 8 bases. CDR3 length: 15 residues. Germline V gene lookup returns CDR1 SGHRS and CDR2 YFSETQ. Trimming at V came to 5 bases and at J to 8 bases, leaving 12 bases not matched to a gene. This CDR3 reads CASRPAGVTLDEQFF. The CDR3 DNA reads TGCGCCAGCAGGCCAGCGGGGGTGACGTTGGATGAGCAGTTCTTC. The full variable domain, with the rest looked up from reference TRBV5-1 and TRBJ2-1, is KAGVTQTPRYLIKTRGQQVTLSCSPISGHRSVSWYQQTPGQGLQFLFEYFSETQRNKGNFPGRFSGRQFSNSRSEMNVSTLELGDSALYLCASRPAGVTLDEQFFGPGTRLTVL.

The chain has TRBV5-1 and TRBJ1-2; 10 nucleotides match TRBD1. V gave up 3 bases and J gave up 4 bases; unmatched junction bases: 6. Germline CDR1 SGHRS, CDR2 YFSETQ. There are 15 residues in the CDR3. The CDR3 here is CASSSGQGVPYGYTF. In DNA form, the CDR3 reads TGCGCCAGCAGCTCAGGACAGGGGGTCCCCTATGGCTACACCTTC.

The chain joins TRBV2 to TRBJ1-2; 9 positions agree with TRBD1. This CDR3 has 17 amino acids. V gave up 4 bases and J gave up 6 bases; unmatched junction bases: 15. The germline V gene has CDR1 SNHLY and CDR2 FYNNEI. CDR3 in amino acids: CASSAGQGIVRRNGYTF. The CDR3 DNA reads as TGTGCCAGCAGTGCGGGACAGGGTATTGTTAGGCGGAATGGCTACACCTTC.

This clone was seen once. This sequence joins TRBV24-1 and TRBJ2-5, with 8 positions matching TRBD2. The germline gives CDR1 KGHDR, CDR2 SFDVKD. V trimming: 4 bases; J trimming: 3 bases; junction bases outside the gene matches: 12. There are 17 residues in the CDR3. The chain's CDR3 is CATSDPQGGTRKETQYF. CDR3 nucleotides: TGTGCCACCAGTGACCCCCAGGGAGGGACTAGAAAAGAGACCCAGTACTTC.

V gene TRBV5-4 combines with J gene TRBJ2-4; 7 bases align to TRBD1. Germline CDR1 reads SGHNT; CDR2 reads YYREEE (reference sequence). The CDR3 spans 16 residues. J was trimmed by 3 bases and V by 2 bases; bases with no gene match: 8. The CDR3 protein is CASSLRQGRGKNIQYF. The CDR3 DNA sequence: TGTGCCAGCAGCTTACGACAGGGAAGGGGCAAAAACATTCAGTACTTC.

This chain joins TRBV5-1 and TRBJ2-2; TRBD2 aligns across 8 bases. CDR3 length: 16 amino acids. Germline V gives CDR1 SGHRS, CDR2 YFSETQ. J gave up 0 bases and V 2 bases, and 3 bases lay outside the gene matches. The CDR3: CASSFPGLANTGELFF. CDR3 DNA: TGCGCCAGCAGCTTTCCGGGACTAGCGAACACCGGGGAGCTGTTTTTT.

This CDR3 reads CATEAQQGAREKLFF. The CDR3 nucleotides are TGTGCCACCGAGGCCCAACAGGGGGCACGGGAAAAACTGTTTTTT. The rearrangement uses TRBV15 and TRBJ1-4, with TRBD1 matching 9 bases. Germline-derived CDR1 and CDR2 are LNHNV and YYDKDF (reference sequence). This CDR3 is 15 amino acids long. The junction had 12 bases not matched to a gene; V was cut back by 8 bases and J by 8 bases.

This clone was seen a few times. The rearrangement links TRBV5-6 to TRBJ2-5; 7 bases fit TRBD1. This CDR3 is built from 14 residues. Germline V lookup: CDR1 SGHDT, CDR2 YYEEEE. V shed 0 bases, J shed 4 bases, and the junction held 3 bases outside the gene matches. CDR3 DNA sequence: TGTGCCAGCAGCTTGGCGACAGGGAGAGAGACCCAGTACTTC. Its protein product is CASSLATGRETQYF.

This rearrangement joins TRBV5-1 to TRBJ2-4, with D perhaps TRBD2 (5 bases). Trimming stripped 0 bases from V and 7 bases from J, with 14 bases between. CDR3 length: 15 residues. Germline V CDR1 and CDR2: SGHRS, YFSETQ. The CDR3 DNA reads as TGCGCCAGCAGCTTGGCCGCTGCCCGGGGTAACATTCAGTACTTC. Translating it yields CASSLAAARGNIQYF.

V gene TRBV18 combines with J gene TRBJ2-5; the match to TRBD1 covers 11 bases. Trimming at V came to 1 base and at J to 4 bases, leaving 2 bases not matched to a gene. Germline values: CDR1 KGHSH, CDR2 LQKENI. The CDR3 loop spans 15 amino acids. CDR3 residues: CASSPRTGGLETQYF. As DNA, the CDR3 is TGTGCCAGCTCACCACGGACAGGGGGCCTAGAGACCCAGTACTTC.

The V and J genes are TRBV30 and TRBJ2-1; D unresolved. The V gene lost 2 bases and the J gene lost 0 bases, with 8 bases spanning the gap. The CDR3 covers 14 residues. Germline V gene lookup returns CDR1 GTSNPN and CDR2 SVGIG (reference sequence). This CDR3 is CAWSRLSSYNEQFF. The CDR3 DNA reads TGTGCCTGGAGTAGATTGAGCTCCTACAATGAGCAGTTCTTC.